This entry lists 9 T cell receptor beta chains sequenced from one sample in a study of brain T cells in children with intractable seizures. Method: immunoSEQ multiplex PCR; TCRdb's copy keeps in-frame clones and lacks some. The table records 110,000 or so clones, roughly 92% of them present only once. Specimen: peripheral blood, collected at surgery. Receptors were obtained from a boy under three years old with hemimegalencephaly and intractable seizures.

CDR3 bases: TGTGCCAGCAGCTTGGGACGGATCAGGTTAAGGGATCAGCCCCAGCATTTT. This gives the protein CASSLGRIRLRDQPQHF. This chain links TRBV7-3 with TRBJ1-5, with D possibly matching TRBD1 (5 bases). CDR1 and CDR2 from the germline V gene are SGHTA and FQGTGA. This CDR3 region has 17 residues. V shed 3 bases and J shed 5 bases, with 20 bases lying between them.

The chain has TRBV12-3 or TRBV12-4 and TRBJ1-2; 7 positions match TRBD1. There are 12 residues in the CDR3. The ends lost 11 bases at V and 4 bases at J; junction bases unmatched: 7. In DNA form, the CDR3 reads TGTGCCCTGGAAGAGGGGGCCTATGGCTACACCTTC. Its protein is CALEEGAYGYTF.

The chain combines TRBV5-1 with TRBJ2-7; 11 positions agree with TRBD1. CDR3 length: 16 residues. Trimming at V came to 2 bases and at J to 5 bases, leaving 9 bases not matched to a gene. CDR1 SGHRS and CDR2 YFSETQ come from the germline V gene. The CDR3 DNA reads TGCGCCAGCAGCTTATTACCGGGACAGGGGGGGAACGAGCAGTACTTC. This codes for CASSLLPGQGGNEQYF.

V is TRBV20-1 and J is TRBJ1-3, with D uncertain. The length of the CDR3 is 13 residues. Germline V CDR1 and CDR2: DFQATT, SNEGSKA (reference sequence). The V end was cut by 3 bases, the J end by 4 bases, with 10 bases between. The CDR3 nucleotides are TGCAGTGCTAGTCAGTCCATAGGAAACACCATATATTTT. The encoded protein is CSASQSIGNTIYF.

As concerns this clone: This specimen includes other DNA sequences encoding the same CDR3. The chain has TRBV28 and TRBJ2-3; no reliable D call. This CDR3 is built from 14 residues. Deletions cut 5 bases from V and 3 bases from J, with 12 bases between. From germline, CDR1 is MDHEN and CDR2 SYDVKM. Here the CDR3 reads CASSLGPATDTQYF. CDR3 sequence (DNA): TGTGCCAGCAGTCTCGGCCCAGCGACAGATACGCAGTATTTT.

V gene TRBV6-1 combines with J gene TRBJ2-3, with 10 bases aligning to TRBD2. This CDR3 contains 17 residues. Germline V gives CDR1 MNHNS, CDR2 SASEGT. V dropped 2 bases and J dropped 3; count of bases not matched to a gene: 8. CDR3 protein: CASSERLAGVRTDTQYF. CDR3 in DNA: TGTGCCAGCAGTGAACGGCTAGCGGGAGTACGAACAGATACGCAGTATTTT.

This clone is large (0.1 to 1%) in the sample. The chain is built from TRBV28 and TRBJ1-2, with no clear D. Germline CDR1 reads MDHEN; CDR2 reads SYDVKM. The CDR3 spans 13 residues. With 6 bases removed from V and 4 bases from J, the gap between germline ends came to 12 bases. The CDR3 sequence: CASSPSNIYGYTF. The CDR3 DNA reads as TGTGCCAGCAGCCCCTCAAATATCTATGGCTACACCTTC.

The chain carries TRBV29-1 and TRBJ2-7; the D gene could be TRBD1 or TRBD2 (5 bases each). Germline CDR1 SQVTM, CDR2 ANQGSEA. The CDR3 covers 13 residues. Trimming stripped 7 bases from V and 4 bases from J, with 17 bases between. The DNA of the CDR3 is TGCAGCGCACTAACGGGACGGCGATACGAGCAGTACTTC. It specifies CSALTGRRYEQYF.

The chain is built from TRBV28 and TRBJ1-2; D ambiguous. From germline, CDR1 is MDHEN and CDR2 SYDVKM. Trimming removed 2 bases from V and 4 bases from J, with 14 bases in between. The CDR3 has 15 amino acids. The CDR3, as DNA: TGTGCCAGCAGTTTACCCGAGGGAATTCTCTATGGCTACACCTTC. Translating it yields CASSLPEGILYGYTF.